This TCR beta chain was retrieved from a study of cytomegalovirus exposure and HLA in healthy donors. The study's findings and limits: Most TCR sequences were seen very rarely across donors, but some public TCRs occurred in many. In a later analysis, compared with equally common non-associated chains, HLA-associated beta chains were more expanded. Trimming of TCR beta V- and J-genes showed a link, identified in a later analysis, to a missense DCLRE1C variant.

Details on this clone: The target antigen is unknown.

Researchers ran the PCR with 60 Vbeta and 13 Jbeta primers. Sequencing was performed with immunoSEQ multiplex PCR; in TCRdb, only in-frame clones are kept and a portion is missing. There are 150,000 to 200,000 clones in the sample; roughly 80% occur only once, and nearly 0.4% lies in the top ten. Sequencing was performed on PBMCs. The receptor was isolated from a male donor in good health and CMV-seropositive.

The CDR3 bases are TGCGCCAGCAGCTACCCGGTAGGGGACCCGCGCGGGAGGTTCTACAATGAGCAGTTCTTC. This encodes CASSYPVGDPRGRFYNEQFF. The rearrangement uses TRBV4-1 and TRBJ2-1; 8 bases fit TRBD2. Per germline, CDR1 MGHRA and CDR2 YSYEKL. The CDR3 length is 20 residues. The trim removed 5 bases at V and 3 bases at J, leaving 21 bases unmatched.